The 28 T cell receptor beta chains below were found in one sample sequenced in a study of beta chain features in type 1 diabetes. Overall study results and limits: Type 1 diabetes patients had TCRB CDR3s that were shorter (moderately but significantly so) in all four CD4+ subsets.

The sequenced template was cDNA made from the entire isolated RNA. TCRdb keeps only in-frame clones here, not all; method: immunoSEQ multiplex PCR. The profile shows about 280,000 clones, approximately 16% of them singletons. No cognate antigen is known for these TCRs. The sample was naive CD4+ T cells from blood. All receptors derive from a young man with type 1 diabetes.

This chain joins TRBV7-9 and TRBJ2-6; D might be TRBD1 (5 bases). Deletions cut 3 bases from V and 3 bases from J, with 9 bases between. Germline lookup yields CDR1 SEHNR and CDR2 FQNEAQ (reference sequence). The CDR3 sequence is 15 residues long. In DNA, the CDR3 is TGTGCCAGCAGCTTTACAGGCGGTGGGGCCAACGTCCTGACTTTC. This gives the protein CASSFTGGGANVLTF.

This sequence joins TRBV27 and TRBJ2-6, with D perhaps TRBD1 (5 bases). V lost 4 bases to trimming and J lost 3 bases, with 10 bases between them. Germline lookup yields CDR1 MNHEY and CDR2 SMNVEV (reference sequence). The CDR3 sequence is 15 residues long. CDR3 sequence reads: CASSYEQGGANVLTF. DNA of the CDR3: TGTGCCAGCAGTTACGAGCAGGGTGGGGCCAACGTCCTGACTTTC.

J is TRBJ2-4 and V is TRBV5-1; 9 positions match TRBD1. V lost 5 bases and J lost 10; bases outside the gene matches: 10. This CDR3 spans 14 amino acids. Germline V gene sequence: CDR1 SGHRS, CDR2 YFSETQ. In nucleotides, the CDR3 is TGCGCCAGCAGTCCCGGGACAGGGATCGTAATTCAGTACTTC. Its translation: CASSPGTGIVIQYF.

This clone turned up a few times. The J gene is TRBJ2-1, the V gene TRBV5-1; D is undetermined. Trimming stripped 7 bases from V and 5 bases from J, with 16 bases between. Germline assignment: CDR1 SGHRS and CDR2 YFSETQ. This CDR3 is built from 14 residues. The CDR3 coding sequence is TGCGCCAGCCGCCTGTCCTCTACCAACAATGAGCAGTTCTTC. Residues: CASRLSSTNNEQFF.

V usage is TRBV6-6 and J usage is TRBJ1-1; perhaps TRBD1 as D (5 bases). V was clipped by 3 bases and J by 1 base, with 9 bases between them. From germline, CDR1 is MNHNY and CDR2 SVGAGI (reference sequence). This CDR3 has 14 residues. In DNA form, the CDR3 reads TGTGCCAGCAGTTATCAGCAGGGGAACACTGAAGCTTTCTTT. It codes for CASSYQQGNTEAFF.

This clone was observed a few times. V usage is TRBV6-6 and J usage is TRBJ2-7, with 8 bases aligning to TRBD1. This CDR3 is 12 amino acids long. Germline trimming cut 2 bases from V and 6 bases from J; bases unmatched to any gene: 0. CDR1 and CDR2 (germline): MNHNY, SVGAGI (reference sequence). The CDR3 region is CASSYTGGEQYF. Written as DNA, the CDR3 is TGTGCCAGCAGTTACACAGGGGGCGAGCAGTACTTC.

This clone was seen more than once but under ten times. This chain links TRBV15 with TRBJ2-5; perhaps TRBD1 as D (5 bases). Trimming shortened V by 0 bases and J by 0 bases, and 23 bases separated the two germline ends. Germline V gene sequence: CDR1 LNHNV, CDR2 YYDKDF (reference sequence). This CDR3 has 20 amino acids. In nucleotides, the CDR3 is TGTGCCACCAGCAGAGATCATTTTAGGGGCGGATTACTTTACCAAGAGACCCAGTACTTC. Protein: CATSRDHFRGGLLYQETQYF.

The chain recombines TRBV5-1 with TRBJ2-1; 7 nucleotides match TRBD1. V lost 0 bases and J lost 4; bases outside the gene matches: 4. The CDR3 is made up of 15 amino acids. Germline CDR1 is SGHRS and CDR2 is YFSETQ. In DNA, the CDR3 is TGCGCCAGCAGCTTGGAACAGGGGTTGTACAATGAGCAGTTCTTC. It codes for CASSLEQGLYNEQFF.

The chain couples TRBV14 to TRBJ2-1, with D possibly TRBD1 on 6 matching bases. CDR3 size: 13 residues. V lost 1 base and J lost 11, with 12 bases in between. Per germline, CDR1 SGHDN and CDR2 FVKESK. In DNA form, the CDR3 reads TGTGCCAGCAGCCAAGTGGACAGCCCAAAGCAGTTCTTC. Protein product: CASSQVDSPKQFF.

The chain recombines TRBV5-6 with TRBJ2-3; D is undetermined. Per germline, CDR1 SGHDT and CDR2 YYEEEE. The V end lost 4 bases, the J end lost 2 bases, and 5 bases lay between the germline ends. The CDR3 is made up of 12 amino acids. This CDR3 reads CASSPFTDTQYF. The CDR3 nucleotides are TGTGCCAGCAGCCCCTTCACAGATACGCAGTATTTT.

The rearrangement joins TRBV2 to TRBJ2-5; 11 bases fit TRBD2. V was pared by 5 bases and J by 7 bases, with 12 bases of the junction left unmatched. The V gene's germline CDR1 is SNHLY and CDR2 FYNNEI. This CDR3 comprises 16 residues. The DNA of the CDR3 is TGTGCCAGCAGTAAAAGACTAGCGGGAAGTGAGGGGACCCAGTACTTC. Translated: CASSKRLAGSEGTQYF. The full variable domain, with the rest looked up from reference TRBV2 and TRBJ2-5, is EPEVTQTPSHQVTQMGQEVILRCVPISNHLYFYWYRQILGQKVEFLVSFYNNEISEKSEIFDDQFSVERPDGSNFTLKIRSTKLEDSAMYFCASSKRLAGSEGTQYFGPGTRLLVL.

This clone showed up just a few times. V gene TRBV10-3 combines with J gene TRBJ1-1, with a tentative D call TRBD1 (5 bases). The CDR3 is made up of 14 amino acids. Trimming removed 6 bases at V and 1 base at J, with 12 bases between. The germline CDR1 and CDR2 sequences are ENHRY and SYGVKD. CDR3: CAIREQDKNTEAFF. CDR3 in DNA: TGTGCCATCAGGGAACAGGATAAGAACACTGAAGCTTTCTTT.

CDR3 in DNA: TGTGCAAGTCGCTCACCTCCGTCCGGTAGCGGGCCGGACGAGCAGTACTTC. Its translation: CASRSPPSGSGPDEQYF. The genes are TRBV12-2 and TRBJ2-7; the table assigns TRBD2, which was not confirmed against the DNA. TRBV12-2 is tagged as a pseudogene. The CDR3 is 17 residues long.

The J gene is TRBJ2-7, the V gene TRBV5-6; D possibly corresponds to TRBD2 (6 bases). The V end lost 4 bases, the J end lost 3 bases, and 11 bases lay between the germline ends. Germline V gene sequence: CDR1 SGHDT, CDR2 YYEEEE. The CDR3 covers 13 residues. The CDR3 DNA is TGTGCCAGCAGCGACGGGGGTTTCTACGAGCAGTACTTC. It codes for CASSDGGFYEQYF.

This clone was counted between two and nine times. V is TRBV4-1 and J is TRBJ1-5; weak D call: TRBD1 (5 bases). The germline CDR1 and CDR2 sequences are MGHRA and YSYEKL. Between the trimmed V and J ends, which lost 2 bases and 0 bases, there was a span of 14 bases. The CDR3 is 17 residues long. The CDR3 nucleotides read TGCGCCAGCAGCCAAATAGCAGGGATTCATAGCAATCAGCCCCAGCATTTT. Its translation: CASSQIAGIHSNQPQHF.

This clone has only one observation. The chain has TRBV9 and TRBJ1-3, with unresolved D. This CDR3 contains 16 residues. CDR1 and CDR2 from the germline V gene are SGDLS and YYNGEE. Trimming shortened V by 1 base and J by 2 bases, and 13 bases separated the two germline ends. CDR3 coding DNA: TGTGCCAGCAGCGTATTCGGTAGGCTAGCTGGAAACACCATATATTTT. This gives the protein CASSVFGRLAGNTIYF.

This rearrangement joins TRBV7-2 to TRBJ2-7; 7 bases are shared with TRBD2. This CDR3 region has 13 residues. Germline trimming cut 3 bases from V and 5 bases from J; bases unmatched to any gene: 4. Looked up from germline, CDR1 is SGHTA and CDR2 is FQGNSA. In nucleotides, the CDR3 is TGTGCCAGCAGCTTCGGTCTAGCGGACGAGCAGTACTTC. Protein: CASSFGLADEQYF.

The sample holds a few counts of this clone. The CDR3 here is CASSPRRVLDGYTF. Here the CDR3 DNA reads TGTGCCAGCAGCCCCAGACGGGTTTTAGATGGCTACACCTTC. The rearrangement uses TRBV11-2 and TRBJ1-2; D is uncertain. The ends were cut back, 5 bases at V and 6 bases at J, with 16 bases in the middle. The germline gives CDR1 SGHAT, CDR2 FQNNGV. The CDR3 is made up of 14 amino acids.

Only a few counts were recorded for this clone. The J gene is TRBJ2-7, the V gene TRBV5-1; 7 positions match TRBD1. CDR3 length: 14 amino acids. Germline lookup yields CDR1 SGHRS and CDR2 YFSETQ. The V gene end was trimmed by 4 bases and the J gene end by 2 bases; junction bases not matched to a gene: 6. As DNA, the CDR3 is TGCGCCAGCAGCCCTCCGGACAGGACCTACGAGCAGTACTTC. Translation gives CASSPPDRTYEQYF.

The chain recombines TRBV7-2 with TRBJ2-1; unclear D gene. CDR3 length equals 13 residues. Trimming pared 0 bases from V and 9 bases from J, leaving 9 bases between. The V gene's germline CDR1 is SGHTA and CDR2 FQGNSA. The DNA for the CDR3 is TGTGCCAGCAGCTTAGCTTCGCGAGGTGAGCAGTTCTTC. This encodes CASSLASRGEQFF.

V usage is TRBV7-2 and J usage is TRBJ2-7; 10 nucleotides line up with TRBD2. The CDR3 length is 18 residues. The germline gives CDR1 SGHTA, CDR2 FQGNSA. Unmatched junction bases numbered 10, after V lost 0 bases and J lost 2 bases. Here the CDR3 DNA reads TGTGCCAGCAGCTTAGCGCGGGGGGGGACTAGCGACACCTACGAGCAGTACTTC. This translates into CASSLARGGTSDTYEQYF.

A few counts support this clone. CDR3 in amino acids: CASSPPRRGTYEQYF. CDR3 in DNA: TGTGCCAGCAGTCCCCCCCGCAGGGGAACCTACGAGCAGTACTTC. This rearrangement joins TRBV28 to TRBJ2-7, with D tentatively TRBD1 (6 bases). Looked up from germline, CDR1 is MDHEN and CDR2 is SYDVKM. V lost 5 bases, J lost 2 bases, and 16 bases lay in between. The CDR3 loop spans 15 amino acids.

V gene TRBV7-9 combines with J gene TRBJ2-7; 12 nucleotides match TRBD1. Germline assignment: CDR1 SEHNR and CDR2 FQNEAQ (reference sequence). CDR3 length: 13 residues. The ends lost 9 bases at V and 7 bases at J; junction bases unmatched: 7. The CDR3 DNA is TGTGCCAGTTCGGGACAGGGGGCGAGAGAGCAGTACTTC. Protein product: CASSGQGAREQYF.

This clone occurred a few times. Other DNA sequences of this sample code for an identical CDR3. The genes are TRBV29-1 and TRBJ2-7; 13 nucleotides line up with TRBD2. The CDR3 runs 14 residues. The J segment lost 4 bases and the V segment lost 4 bases, leaving 4 bases of the junction unmatched. Germline V lookup: CDR1 SQVTM, CDR2 ANQGSEA. The CDR3 protein is CSVVRTSGSYEQYF. The CDR3 coding sequence is TGCAGCGTTGTAAGGACTAGCGGGAGTTACGAGCAGTACTTC.

This sequence joins TRBV19 and TRBJ2-7; 9 bases line up with TRBD1. The CDR3 length is 17 residues. Germline-derived CDR1 and CDR2 are LNHDA and SQIVND (reference sequence). The V segment lost 5 bases and the J segment 2 bases; nucleotides outside the gene matches: 13. CDR3 sequence (DNA): TGTGCCAGTAGTTCACCACCCGGGACAGGGCCAGCCTACGAGCAGTACTTC. This gives the protein CASSSPPGTGPAYEQYF.

This clone was detected only a few times. V is TRBV2 and J is TRBJ1-2, with TRBD1 identical over 7 bases. Trimming took 6 bases from V and 8 from J; bases not matched to a gene: 6. Germline V gene sequence: CDR1 SNHLY, CDR2 FYNNEI. CDR3 length: 12 residues. CDR3 in DNA: TGTGCCAGCAGGCGACTGACAGGGGGCTACACCTTC. Translation gives CASRRLTGGYTF. Variable domain in full (rest from reference TRBV2 and TRBJ1-2): EPEVTQTPSHQVTQMGQEVILRCVPISNHLYFYWYRQILGQKVEFLVSFYNNEISEKSEIFDDQFSVERPDGSNFTLKIRSTKLEDSAMYFCASRRLTGGYTFGSGTRLTVV.

The rearrangement links TRBV7-9 to TRBJ2-5, with D perhaps matching TRBD1 (6 bases). Germline loops: CDR1 SEHNR, CDR2 FQNEAQ (reference sequence). Deletions cut 0 bases from V and 5 bases from J, with 13 bases between. CDR3 length: 15 amino acids. Written as DNA, the CDR3 is TGTGCCAGCAGCTTAGCGGTGGTACAGGGCGAGACCCAGTACTTC. Translating it yields CASSLAVVQGETQYF.

This clone has a handful of counts. The chain combines TRBV4-3 with TRBJ2-1, with 10 bases aligning to TRBD1. Per the germline V gene, CDR1 is LGHNA and CDR2 is YSLEER. The trim removed 1 base at V and 6 bases at J, leaving 3 bases unmatched. CDR3 size: 15 residues. The CDR3 loop reads CASSQGQGALNEQFF. Written as DNA, the CDR3 is TGCGCCAGCAGCCAAGGACAGGGGGCTCTCAATGAGCAGTTCTTC.